This T cell receptor (beta chain) was profiled in a study of a mutant IDH1 vaccine in newly diagnosed glioma. Study overall: Vaccination began 4-6 weeks post radiotherapy alone, or with temozolomide cycles. Patients had received radiotherapy, temozolomide, or both previously, most receiving both.

TCRdb's table, derived via immunoSEQ multiplex PCR, lists solely in-frame clones and lacks some. The sample includes about 24,000 clones, 79% of them seen just once. The time point is: week 11, during vaccination. Every vaccination contained 300 ug of the mutant IDH1 20-mer peptide and was paired with topical imiquimod. New WHO grade 3 or 4 astrocytomas that were IDH1-mutant and ATRX-lost occurred in the donors. Germline V gives CDR1 SEHNR, CDR2 FQNEAQ (reference sequence). V was trimmed by 1 base and J by 4 bases, leaving 13 bases between them. CDR3 length: 15 residues. In the case of this clone: Its antigen is undetermined.

This specimen was PBMCs, taken from a glioma patient whose treatment included an IDH1 peptide vaccine. The clonotype was recovered from a man aged 35 to 55 with glioma. V is TRBV7-9 and J is TRBJ1-2; D is uncertain. The DNA for the CDR3 is TGTGCCAGCAGCTTAGGAGGGAGGGCTGCCTATGGCTACACCTTC. Translated: CASSLGGRAAYGYTF.